This record covers a single T cell receptor beta chain. This sample stems from a study of blood T cell repertoires in COVID-19. Across the study: In each case, the material was cDNA or gDNA derived from T cells, B-cell-depleted T cells, or PBMCs.

The table came from immunoSEQ multiplex PCR; TCRdb's copy has only in-frame clones and leaves some out. The table lists about 42,000 clones, around 94% of them singletons. The V and J ends lost 0 bases and 0 bases, in that order; junction bases with no gene match: 2. From germline, CDR1 is SGHRS and CDR2 YFSETQ. The CDR3 covers 15 residues. Specimen: peripheral blood. J is TRBJ2-7 and V is TRBV5-1, with 8 bases that match TRBD1. This clonotype was sampled from a man aged 50-60 years with active COVID-19. In nucleotides, the CDR3 is TGCGCCAGCAGCTTGGGACAGGGGAGCTCCTACGAGCAGTACTTC. Its protein product is CASSLGQGSSYEQYF.